Presented here are 15 T cell receptor beta chains from one specimen sequenced in a study of a mutant IDH1 vaccine in newly diagnosed glioma. Clones were sequenced by immunoSEQ multiplex PCR, and TCRdb holds only the in-frame ones, with some missing. The table has tens of thousands of clones, more than 90% seen once. This sample's time point: baseline, week 1 (first vaccination visit). Documented treatment: pre-vaccination baseline after standard-of-care therapy. Specimen: PBMCs, collected from a glioma patient treated with radiotherapy, temozolomide or both. These receptors originate from a man in his forties or fifties with glioma.

V and J are TRBV9 and TRBJ1-4, with TRBD1 identical over 8 bases. CDR3 size: 16 residues. Looked up from germline, CDR1 is SGDLS and CDR2 is YYNGEE. V was clipped by 0 bases and J by 7 bases; unmatched bases: 8. The CDR3 here is CASSVEAGTGVEKLFF. For the CDR3, the DNA is TGTGCCAGCAGCGTAGAAGCCGGGACAGGTGTTGAAAAACTGTTTTTT.

This clone was found a few times. The chain recombines TRBV5-1 with TRBJ2-1, with unresolved D. The CDR3 is 15 amino acids. Deletions cut 0 bases from V and 6 bases from J, with 13 bases between. CDR1 and CDR2 (germline): SGHRS, YFSETQ. Here the CDR3 DNA reads TGCGCCAGCAGCTTGGCCTCGTCAGGAGCCAATGAGCAGTTCTTC. Encoded protein: CASSLASSGANEQFF.

The J gene is TRBJ1-2, the V gene TRBV18, with D perhaps matching TRBD1 (6 bases). The CDR3 sequence is 13 residues long. V was shortened by 6 bases and J by 1 base, with 9 bases between the two germline ends. The germline V gene has CDR1 KGHSH and CDR2 LQKENI. The CDR3 region has the DNA TGTGCCAGCTCGCCGGACAGTAACTATGGCTACACCTTC. This gives the protein CASSPDSNYGYTF.

V gene TRBV6-5 combines with J gene TRBJ1-4; perhaps TRBD1 as D (5 bases). CDR1 and CDR2 (germline): MNHEY, SVGAGI. V lost 5 bases, J lost 8 bases, and 15 bases lay in between. This CDR3 is built from 14 residues. The CDR3 region is CASSAPGSAEKLFF. The CDR3 DNA sequence: TGTGCCAGCAGTGCCCCAGGGTCGGCAGAAAAACTGTTTTTT.

The V gene is TRBV6-4, the J gene TRBJ2-3; 9 bases match TRBD2. There are 18 residues in the CDR3. V lost 5 bases to trimming and J lost 0 bases; unmatched junction nucleotides: 12. Germline loops: CDR1 MRHNA, CDR2 SNTAGT. DNA of the CDR3: TGTGCCAGCAGTCCCGCCGTCCTAGCGGGGATAAGCACAGATACGCAGTATTTT. Its translation: CASSPAVLAGISTDTQYF.

The rearrangement joins TRBV21-1 to TRBJ2-6. TRBV21-1 is a known pseudogene. The CDR3 length is 16 residues. In DNA, the CDR3 is TGTGCCAGCAGCAAATACGTCTCCTCTGGGGCCAACGTCCTGACTTTC. This encodes CASSKYVSSGANVLTF.

The chain recombines TRBV11-3 with TRBJ1-1; TRBD1 agrees at 8 bases. This CDR3 contains 14 residues. The germline gives CDR1 SGHNT, CDR2 YENEEA. Trimming at V came to 5 bases and at J to 4 bases, leaving 6 bases not matched to a gene. The CDR3: CASSRTGSTTEAFF. CDR3 DNA sequence: TGTGCCAGCAGCCGGACAGGGTCGACCACTGAAGCTTTCTTT.

The rearrangement links TRBV7-9 to TRBJ2-3, with D perhaps given as TRBD1 or TRBD2 (6 bases each). The V end was cut by 2 bases, the J end by 0 bases, with 9 bases between. Germline CDR1 SEHNR, CDR2 FQNEAQ (reference sequence). The CDR3 is 15 residues long. CDR3 residues: CASSLWGASTDTQYF. CDR3 nucleotide sequence: TGTGCCAGCAGCTTATGGGGGGCCAGCACAGATACGCAGTATTTT.

V and J are TRBV6-5 and TRBJ2-1; D tentatively reads TRBD1 or TRBD2 (6 bases each). CDR3 length equals 14 residues. The germline V gene encodes CDR1 MNHEY and CDR2 SVGAGI. V was clipped by 2 bases and J by 3 bases, with 8 bases between them. The CDR3 sequence is CASSYRGDYNEQFF. Written as DNA, the CDR3 is TGTGCCAGCAGTTACAGGGGGGACTACAATGAGCAGTTCTTC.

The chain uses TRBV10-2 and TRBJ1-2, with 8 bases that match TRBD1. The J segment lost 4 bases and the V segment lost 2 bases, leaving 3 bases of the junction unmatched. The CDR3 length is 14 residues. Germline lookup yields CDR1 WSHSY and CDR2 SAAADI. For the CDR3, the DNA is TGCGCCAGCAGTGAGGGGACAGGAGTCTATGGCTACACCTTC. It specifies CASSEGTGVYGYTF.

For the CDR3, the DNA is TGTGCCAGCAGCCCGCTTACATGGGGGGCCAACGTCCTGACTTTC. This translates into CASSPLTWGANVLTF. The chain links TRBV11-2 to TRBJ2-6; D is unclear. The CDR3 runs to 15 residues. Germline values: CDR1 SGHAT, CDR2 FQNNGV. V was pared by 5 bases and J by 4 bases, with 12 bases between. The whole variable domain, filled in from reference TRBV11-2 and TRBJ2-6, reads EAGVAQSPRYKIIEKRQSVAFWCNPISGHATLYWYQQILGQGPKLLIQFQNNGVVDDSQLPKDRFSAERLKGVDSTLKIQPAKLEDSAVYLCASSPLTWGANVLTFGAGSRLTVL.

The genes are TRBV4-1 and TRBJ1-2, with unresolved D. The V gene's germline CDR1 is MGHRA and CDR2 YSYEKL. This CDR3 is built from 16 residues. V was cut by 1 base and J by 4 bases, with 16 bases left in between. CDR3 in DNA: TGCGCCAGCAGCCAAGTAGGGAGATCTAGGTCCTATGGCTACACCTTC. This sequence encodes CASSQVGRSRSYGYTF.

The chain carries TRBV4-3 and TRBJ1-4, with a weak D call TRBD1 (6 bases). V shed 0 bases and J shed 6 bases, with 14 bases lying between them. Germline V gene lookup returns CDR1 LGHNA and CDR2 YSLEER. The CDR3 contains 16 residues. The CDR3: CASSQDRRGADEKLFF. For the CDR3, the DNA is TGCGCCAGCAGCCAAGATCGAAGGGGGGCGGATGAAAAACTGTTTTTT.

The count of this clone is one. The J gene is TRBJ2-2, the V gene TRBV6-1; D might be TRBD2 (6 bases). From germline, CDR1 is MNHNS and CDR2 SASEGT. V lost 10 bases and J lost 1, with 16 bases in between. The CDR3 runs 15 residues. The CDR3 here is CATTRDWGNTGELFF. CDR3 bases: TGTGCCACTACCAGGGACTGGGGGAACACCGGGGAGCTGTTTTTT.

This chain links TRBV7-9 with TRBJ2-7; D unresolved. The germline CDR1 and CDR2 sequences are SEHNR and FQNEAQ (reference sequence). Trimming took off 4 bases at V and 4 bases at J, with 14 bases between the two ends. The CDR3 loop spans 14 amino acids. The CDR3 region has the DNA TGTGCCAGCAGCTCCGGACCCACTATTTACGAGCAGTACTTC. Protein sequence: CASSSGPTIYEQYF.